This TCR beta chain was profiled in a study of T cells in localized non-small cell lung cancer. Germline V gene lookup returns CDR1 SGHRS and CDR2 YFSETQ. The CDR3 extends over 15 amino acids. V lost 0 bases and J lost 2, with 9 bases in between. Some clones are missing from TCRdb's copy, which holds only in-frame ones; the method was immunoSEQ multiplex PCR. Of under 150,000 clones listed, about 90% are singletons. As concerns this clone: What it binds is unknown.

Study results and limitations: A median of 57 clones ranked among the top 100 in tumor appeared in adjacent lung.

This TCR was sampled from a female donor at least 60 years old with stage I lung adenocarcinoma. Here the sequenced sample was peripheral blood, taken before any cancer treatment. The chain is built from TRBV5-1 and TRBJ2-1; D ambiguous. In DNA form, the CDR3 reads TGCGCCAGCAGCTTGGAGCAGCCTACCTACAATGAGCAGTTCTTC. Translated: CASSLEQPTYNEQFF.